These 14 T cell receptor beta chains were all obtained from the same sample, sequenced in a study of neoadjuvant nivolumab and ipilimumab in lung cancer. Data came from immunoSEQ multiplex PCR; TCRdb stores just in-frame clones and leaves some out. The sample contains some 25,000 clones, about 80% of which appear only once. Source: tumor tissue, taken after neoadjuvant nivolumab, alone or with ipilimumab, at or shortly before surgery. The receptors stem from an adult with non-small cell lung cancer.

There are a few counts of this clone. V and J are TRBV7-9 and TRBJ1-2; TRBD1 agrees at 7 bases. This CDR3 is built from 13 residues. Germline assignment: CDR1 SEHNR and CDR2 FQNEAQ (reference sequence). J lost 4 bases, V lost 3 bases, and 2 bases had no gene match. CDR3 bases: TGTGCCAGCAGCTTGACAGGGACCTATGGCTACACCTTC. As protein: CASSLTGTYGYTF.

This clone was seen just once. The rearrangement uses TRBV11-2 and TRBJ2-1; 13 bases map to TRBD2. The V gene's germline CDR1 is SGHAT and CDR2 FQNNGV. The CDR3 contains 14 residues. V shed 3 bases, J shed 7 bases, and the junction held 0 bases outside the gene matches. CDR3 bases: TGTGCCAGCAGCTTGGGACTAGCGGGGAATGAGCAGTTCTTC. This codes for CASSLGLAGNEQFF. Variable domain in full (rest from reference TRBV11-2 and TRBJ2-1): EAGVAQSPRYKIIEKRQSVAFWCNPISGHATLYWYQQILGQGPKLLIQFQNNGVVDDSQLPKDRFSAERLKGVDSTLKIQPAKLEDSAVYLCASSLGLAGNEQFFGPGTRLTVL.

This clone was detected a few times. This chain links TRBV19 with TRBJ1-5; possibly TRBD1 for D (6 bases). With 1 base removed from V and 1 base from J, the gap between germline ends came to 11 bases. The length of the CDR3 is 16 residues. Germline V lookup: CDR1 LNHDA, CDR2 SQIVND (reference sequence). The CDR3 DNA follows: TGTGCCAGTAGTATAGCAGGGGCCAGGAGCAATCAGCCCCAGCATTTT. Protein: CASSIAGARSNQPQHF.

This rearrangement joins TRBV7-2 to TRBJ2-3, with 9 bases aligning to TRBD2. The germline V gene encodes CDR1 SGHTA and CDR2 FQGNSA. The J segment lost 3 bases and the V segment lost 2 bases, leaving 9 bases of the junction unmatched. This CDR3 has 17 residues. As DNA, the CDR3 is TGTGCCAGCAGCTTAATTGTTGGCGGGGGGGCAACAGATACGCAGTATTTT. Protein: CASSLIVGGGATDTQYF.

J is TRBJ2-7 and V is TRBV5-4, with D possibly matching TRBD2 (5 bases). The CDR3 consists of 16 residues. The germline CDR1 and CDR2 sequences are SGHNT and YYREEE (reference sequence). The V gene lost 0 bases and the J gene lost 1 base, with 14 bases spanning the gap. CDR3 in DNA: TGTGCCAGCAGCTTGGGAGGGAGCAGTAGGTCCTACGAGCAGTACTTC. Translating it yields CASSLGGSSRSYEQYF.

The V gene is TRBV11-1, the J gene TRBJ2-7, with TRBD2 matching over 13 bases. The CDR3 length is 17 residues. With V trimmed by 8 bases and J by 3 bases, 13 bases remained unmatched. In germline, CDR1 is SGHAT, CDR2 FQDESV (reference sequence). The CDR3 DNA sequence: TGTGCCAGCGGCCGAAGGACTAGCGGGGGCCCCGACTACGAGCAGTACTTC. Encoded protein: CASGRRTSGGPDYEQYF.

This chain uses TRBV11-2 with TRBJ1-2; a possible D gene is TRBD1 (5 bases). The germline CDR1 and CDR2 sequences are SGHAT and FQNNGV. The CDR3 covers 15 residues. V was cut by 0 bases and J by 2 bases, with 10 bases left in between. The CDR3 region is CASSLEGGTNYGYTF. CDR3 nucleotides: TGTGCCAGCAGCTTAGAGGGAGGGACGAACTATGGCTACACCTTC.

The chain carries TRBV5-1 and TRBJ2-5, with 13 nucleotides matching TRBD2. Germline CDR1 and CDR2: SGHRS and YFSETQ. CDR3 size: 15 residues. J was trimmed by 5 bases and V by 3 bases; bases with no gene match: 4. CDR3 nucleotide sequence: TGCGCCAGCAGCTGGACTAGCGGGGGACTGGAGACCCAGTACTTC. It translates to CASSWTSGGLETQYF.

This clone is classed as medium-sized. The rearrangement uses TRBV6-1 and TRBJ1-1, with D tentatively TRBD1 (6 bases). The CDR3 has 13 amino acids. Germline-derived CDR1 and CDR2 are MNHNS and SASEGT. CDR3 loop: CAAIGGPNTEAFF. The CDR3 DNA sequence: TGTGCTGCGATCGGGGGGCCAAACACTGAAGCTTTCTTT.

This clone ranks as medium-sized. This sequence joins TRBV7-9 and TRBJ1-1; 8 bases line up with TRBD1. The CDR3 length is 14 residues. The V and J ends lost 6 bases and 2 bases, in that order; junction bases with no gene match: 5. Germline V gene data show CDR1 as SEHNR and CDR2 as FQNEAQ (reference sequence). As DNA, the CDR3 is TGTGCCAGCAGTCGGGACAGGAGAAACACTGAAGCTTTCTTT. This gives the protein CASSRDRRNTEAFF.

V is TRBV18 and J is TRBJ1-2; D is possibly TRBD1 (5 bases). The CDR3 is made up of 14 amino acids. Germline V gene data show CDR1 as KGHSH and CDR2 as LQKENI. Trimming cost V 2 bases and J 2 bases, with 9 bases left between them. The CDR3 DNA reads TGTGCCAGCTCACCATTGGGACTGAACTATGGCTACACCTTC. Its translation is CASSPLGLNYGYTF.

This clone has just one count. The rearrangement joins TRBV6-1 to TRBJ2-2; D remains ambiguous. This CDR3 is 14 amino acids long. V was pared by 7 bases and J by 3 bases, with 12 bases between. Per germline, CDR1 MNHNS and CDR2 SASEGT. The CDR3 DNA reads TGTGCCAGCAACCCAGCTGGTGACACCGGGGAGCTGTTTTTT. It is translated as CASNPAGDTGELFF.

This clone was observed a handful of times. CDR3 nucleotides: TGTGCCAGCAGCTTGGAGATCTTCCTCTACGAGCAGTACTTC. This encodes CASSLEIFLYEQYF. The chain is built from TRBV9 and TRBJ2-7, with D unclear. CDR1 and CDR2 from the germline V gene are SGDLS and YYNGEE. There are 14 residues in the CDR3. Trimming removed 4 bases from V and 3 bases from J, with 14 bases in between.

This sequence joins TRBV2 and TRBJ2-7; TRBD1 matches at 10 bases. The length of the CDR3 is 16 residues. Germline values: CDR1 SNHLY, CDR2 FYNNEI. The trim removed 5 bases at V and 4 bases at J, leaving 11 bases unmatched. DNA for the CDR3: TGTGCCAGCAGTCCCTCCCCGACAGGGGGCGCGTACGAGCAGTACTTC. It specifies CASSPSPTGGAYEQYF.